This TCR beta chain was profiled in a study of blood T cell repertoires in COVID-19. Study information: The samples span acute and convalescent COVID-19 from the United States, Italy and Spain. PBMCs, B-cell-depleted T cells, or T cells were the source of the cDNA or gDNA that made up the material.

Measured with immunoSEQ multiplex PCR; TCRdb has only the in-frame clones, and not every one. Of some 460,000 clones listed, roughly 87% are singletons. The junction had 5 bases not matched to a gene; V was cut back by 3 bases and J by 2 bases. The germline CDR1 and CDR2 sequences are LGHDT and YNNKEL (reference sequence). This CDR3 region has 15 residues. Participant reports of clinical history set cohort assignment. The rearrangement joins TRBV3-1 (or the pseudogene TRBV3-2) to TRBJ2-3; 7 bases agree with TRBD2. The TCR was taken from a woman in her late teens or twenties who had recovered from COVID-19. Sequencing was done on a sample of PBMCs or T cells enriched from blood (not recorded which). The CDR3 sequence is CASSQLAAITDTQYF. Written as DNA, the CDR3 is TGTGCCAGCAGCCAGCTAGCGGCCATCACAGATACGCAGTATTTT.